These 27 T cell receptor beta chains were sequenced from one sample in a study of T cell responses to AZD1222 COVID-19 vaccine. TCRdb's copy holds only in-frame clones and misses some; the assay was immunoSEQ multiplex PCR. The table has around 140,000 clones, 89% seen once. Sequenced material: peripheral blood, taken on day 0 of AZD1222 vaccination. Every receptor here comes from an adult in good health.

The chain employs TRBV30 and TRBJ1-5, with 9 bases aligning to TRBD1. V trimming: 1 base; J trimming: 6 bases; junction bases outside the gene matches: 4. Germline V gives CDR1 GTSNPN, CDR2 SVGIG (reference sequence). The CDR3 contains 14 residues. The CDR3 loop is CAWSGDRVGQPQHF. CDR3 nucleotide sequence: TGTGCCTGGAGTGGGGACAGGGTAGGTCAGCCCCAGCATTTT.

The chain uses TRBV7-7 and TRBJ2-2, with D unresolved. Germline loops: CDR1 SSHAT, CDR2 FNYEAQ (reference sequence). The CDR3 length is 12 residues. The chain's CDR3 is CATIRPGGELFF. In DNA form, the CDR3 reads TGTGCTACTATCAGACCAGGCGGGGAGCTGTTTTTT.

The CDR3 sequence is CASSPRDSTDTQYF. The DNA of the CDR3 is TGTGCCAGCTCACCCCGGGACTCCACAGATACGCAGTATTTT. The chain carries TRBV18 and TRBJ2-3; the D gene is possibly TRBD2 (6 bases). V dropped 3 bases and J dropped 2 bases, with 9 bases sitting between them. The germline V gene has CDR1 KGHSH and CDR2 LQKENI. The length of the CDR3 is 14 residues.

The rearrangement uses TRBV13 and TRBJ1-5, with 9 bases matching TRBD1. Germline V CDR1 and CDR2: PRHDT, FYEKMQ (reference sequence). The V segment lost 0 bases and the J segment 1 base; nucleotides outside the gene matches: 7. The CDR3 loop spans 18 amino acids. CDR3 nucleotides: TGTGCCAGCAGCTTAGGCGGGACAGGGCCAGGGAGCAATCAGCCCCAGCATTTT. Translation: CASSLGGTGPGSNQPQHF.

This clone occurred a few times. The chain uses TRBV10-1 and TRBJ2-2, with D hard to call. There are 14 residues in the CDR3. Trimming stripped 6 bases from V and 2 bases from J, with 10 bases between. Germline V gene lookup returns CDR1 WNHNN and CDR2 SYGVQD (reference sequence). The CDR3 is CASSYLTNTGELFF. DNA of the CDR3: TGCGCCAGCAGCTACTTGACCAACACCGGGGAGCTGTTTTTT.

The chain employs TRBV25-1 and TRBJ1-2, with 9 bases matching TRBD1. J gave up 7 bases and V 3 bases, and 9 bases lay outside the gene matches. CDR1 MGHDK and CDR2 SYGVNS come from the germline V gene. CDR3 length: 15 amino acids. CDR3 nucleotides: TGTGCCAGCAGTGATAGGGGACAGGGTATGCGTGGCTACACCTTC. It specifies CASSDRGQGMRGYTF.

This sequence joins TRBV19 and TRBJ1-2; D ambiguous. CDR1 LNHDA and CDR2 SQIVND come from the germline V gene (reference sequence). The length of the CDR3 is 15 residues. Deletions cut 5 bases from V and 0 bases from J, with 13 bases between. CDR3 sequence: CASSWIRPSNYGYTF. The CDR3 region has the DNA TGTGCCAGTAGTTGGATCAGACCCTCTAACTATGGCTACACCTTC.

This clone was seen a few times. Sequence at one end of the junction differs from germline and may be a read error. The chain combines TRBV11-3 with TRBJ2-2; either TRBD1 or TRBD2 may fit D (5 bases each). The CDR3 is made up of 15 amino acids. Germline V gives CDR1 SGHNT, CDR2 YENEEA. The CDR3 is CASSYPGPIHRGAVF. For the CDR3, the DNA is TGTGCCAGCAGCTACCCGGGACCGATACACCGGGGAGCTGTTTTT.

CDR3 sequence reads: CASSSPSTDTEAFF. The CDR3, as DNA: TGTGCCAGCAGCTCGCCGTCGACAGACACTGAAGCTTTCTTT. The chain joins TRBV7-2 to TRBJ1-1, with D possibly matching TRBD1 (5 bases). Germline CDR1 and CDR2: SGHTA and FQGNSA. CDR3 length: 14 residues. The germline V and J ends were trimmed by 4 bases and 3 bases, with 12 bases remaining between them.

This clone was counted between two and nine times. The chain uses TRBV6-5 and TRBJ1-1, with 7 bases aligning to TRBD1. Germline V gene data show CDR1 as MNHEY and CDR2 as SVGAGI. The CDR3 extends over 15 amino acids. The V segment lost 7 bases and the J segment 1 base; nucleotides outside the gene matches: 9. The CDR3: CASTRDRFPNTEAFF. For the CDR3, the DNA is TGTGCCAGCACTCGGGACAGATTCCCGAACACTGAAGCTTTCTTT.

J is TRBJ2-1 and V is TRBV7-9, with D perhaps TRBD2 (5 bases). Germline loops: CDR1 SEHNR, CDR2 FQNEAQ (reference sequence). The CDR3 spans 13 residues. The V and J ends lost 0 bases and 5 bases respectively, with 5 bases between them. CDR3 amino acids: CASSLAGDNEQFF. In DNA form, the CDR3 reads TGTGCCAGCAGCTTAGCCGGGGACAATGAGCAGTTCTTC.

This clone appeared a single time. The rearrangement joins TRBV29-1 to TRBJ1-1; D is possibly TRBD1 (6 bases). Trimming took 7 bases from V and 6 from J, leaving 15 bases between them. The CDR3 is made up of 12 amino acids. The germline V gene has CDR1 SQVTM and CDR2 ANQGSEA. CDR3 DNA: TGCAGCGCTGGGGACAACAGACCTGAAGCTTTCTTT. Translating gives CSAGDNRPEAFF.

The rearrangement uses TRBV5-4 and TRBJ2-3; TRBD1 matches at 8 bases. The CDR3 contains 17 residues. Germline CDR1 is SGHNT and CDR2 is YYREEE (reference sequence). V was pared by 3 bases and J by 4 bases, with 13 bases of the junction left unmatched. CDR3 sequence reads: CASSSGRQGIGADTQYF. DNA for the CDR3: TGTGCCAGCAGCTCGGGGAGACAGGGGATAGGTGCAGATACGCAGTATTTT.

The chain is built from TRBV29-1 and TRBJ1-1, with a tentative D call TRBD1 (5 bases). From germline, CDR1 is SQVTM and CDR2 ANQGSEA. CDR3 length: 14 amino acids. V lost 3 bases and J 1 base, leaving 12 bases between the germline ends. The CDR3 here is CSVDGGVRNTEAFF. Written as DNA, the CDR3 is TGCAGCGTTGATGGGGGGGTGAGGAACACTGAAGCTTTCTTT. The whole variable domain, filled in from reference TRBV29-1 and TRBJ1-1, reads SAVISQKPSRDICQRGTSLTIQCQVDSQVTMMFWYRQQPGQSLTLIATANQGSEATYESGFVIDKFPISRPNLTFSTLTVSNMSPEDSSIYLCSVDGGVRNTEAFFGQGTRLTVV.

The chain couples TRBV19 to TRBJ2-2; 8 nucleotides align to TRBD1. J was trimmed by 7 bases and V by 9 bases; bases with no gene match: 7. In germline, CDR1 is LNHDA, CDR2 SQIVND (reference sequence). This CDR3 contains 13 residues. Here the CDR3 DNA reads TGTGCCAGCGCAGGGGGCGCGGGCGGGGAGCTGTTTTTT. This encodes CASAGGAGGELFF.

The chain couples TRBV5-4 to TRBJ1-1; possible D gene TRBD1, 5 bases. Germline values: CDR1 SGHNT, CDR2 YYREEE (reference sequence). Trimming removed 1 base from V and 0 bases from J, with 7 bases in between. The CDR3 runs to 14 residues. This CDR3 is CASSLWGMNTEAFF. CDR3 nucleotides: TGTGCCAGCAGCTTGTGGGGCATGAACACTGAAGCTTTCTTT.

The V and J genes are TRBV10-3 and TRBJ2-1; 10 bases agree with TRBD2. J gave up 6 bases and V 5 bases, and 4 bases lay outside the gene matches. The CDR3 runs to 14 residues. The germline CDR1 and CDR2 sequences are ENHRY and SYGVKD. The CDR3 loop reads CAISPQRGGNEQFF. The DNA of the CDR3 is TGTGCCATCAGTCCCCAGCGGGGGGGCAATGAGCAGTTCTTC.

The CDR3 DNA reads TGTGCCAGCAGCTTGGCCGGTAGGACAACTAATAATTCACCCCTCCACTTT. This translates into CASSLAGRTTNNSPLHF. This rearrangement joins TRBV5-5 to TRBJ1-6; TRBD1 might be the D (5 bases). This CDR3 comprises 17 residues. V lost 0 bases, J lost 5 bases, and 15 bases lay in between. Germline V gene data show CDR1 as SGHKS and CDR2 as YYEKEE (reference sequence).

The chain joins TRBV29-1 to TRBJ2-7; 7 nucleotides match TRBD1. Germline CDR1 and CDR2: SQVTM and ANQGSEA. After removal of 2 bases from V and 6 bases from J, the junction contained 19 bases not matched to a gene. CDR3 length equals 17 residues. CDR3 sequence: CSVERVGTDVLGAEQYF. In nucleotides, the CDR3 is TGCAGCGTTGAACGGGTTGGGACAGACGTCTTGGGGGCCGAGCAGTACTTC.

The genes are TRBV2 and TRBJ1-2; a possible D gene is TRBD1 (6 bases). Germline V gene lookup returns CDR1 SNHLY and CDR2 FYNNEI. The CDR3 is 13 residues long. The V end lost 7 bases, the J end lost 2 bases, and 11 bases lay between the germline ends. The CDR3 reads CASTGDSNYGYTF. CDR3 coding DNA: TGTGCCAGCACAGGGGATTCCAACTATGGCTACACCTTC. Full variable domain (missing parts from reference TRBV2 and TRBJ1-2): EPEVTQTPSHQVTQMGQEVILRCVPISNHLYFYWYRQILGQKVEFLVSFYNNEISEKSEIFDDQFSVERPDGSNFTLKIRSTKLEDSAMYFCASTGDSNYGYTFGSGTRLTVV.

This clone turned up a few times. The CDR3 bases are TGTGCCAGTAGAGGGAATAGGGACACTGAAGCTTTCTTT. Protein: CASRGNRDTEAFF. The chain has TRBV19 and TRBJ1-1, with D uncertain. Germline CDR1 is LNHDA and CDR2 is SQIVND (reference sequence). CDR3 length: 13 amino acids. The ends were cut back, 6 bases at V and 3 bases at J, with 11 bases in the middle.

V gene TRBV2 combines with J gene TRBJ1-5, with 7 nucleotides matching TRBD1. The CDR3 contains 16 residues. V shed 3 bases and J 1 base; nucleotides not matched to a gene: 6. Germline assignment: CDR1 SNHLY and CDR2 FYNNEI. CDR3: CASSEWDSRSNQPQHF. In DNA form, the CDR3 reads TGTGCCAGCAGTGAGTGGGACAGTCGCAGCAATCAGCCCCAGCATTTT.

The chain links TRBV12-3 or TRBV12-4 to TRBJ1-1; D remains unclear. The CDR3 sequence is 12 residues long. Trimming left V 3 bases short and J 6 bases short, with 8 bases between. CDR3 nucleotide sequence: TGTGCCAGCAGTTTGATATTCTCTGAAGCTTTCTTT. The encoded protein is CASSLIFSEAFF.

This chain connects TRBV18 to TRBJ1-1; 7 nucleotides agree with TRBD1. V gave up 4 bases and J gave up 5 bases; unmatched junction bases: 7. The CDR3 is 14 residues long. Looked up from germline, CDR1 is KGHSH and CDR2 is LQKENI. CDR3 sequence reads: CASSLLRGGTEAFF. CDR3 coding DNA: TGTGCCAGCTCACTCCTCAGGGGGGGGACTGAAGCTTTCTTT.

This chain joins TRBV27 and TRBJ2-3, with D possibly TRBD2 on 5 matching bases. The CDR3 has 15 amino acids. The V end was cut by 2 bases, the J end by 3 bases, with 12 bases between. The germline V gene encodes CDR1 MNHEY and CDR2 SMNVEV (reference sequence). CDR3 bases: TGTGCCAGCAGTTTACGGGGTGTCTTTACAGATACGCAGTATTTT. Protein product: CASSLRGVFTDTQYF.

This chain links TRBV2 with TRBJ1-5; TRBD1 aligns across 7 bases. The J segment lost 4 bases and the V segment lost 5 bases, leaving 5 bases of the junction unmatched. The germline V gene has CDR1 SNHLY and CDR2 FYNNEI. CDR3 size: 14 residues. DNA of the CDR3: TGTGCCAGCAGTTCACAGGGGATTAATCAGCCCCAGCATTTT. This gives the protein CASSSQGINQPQHF.

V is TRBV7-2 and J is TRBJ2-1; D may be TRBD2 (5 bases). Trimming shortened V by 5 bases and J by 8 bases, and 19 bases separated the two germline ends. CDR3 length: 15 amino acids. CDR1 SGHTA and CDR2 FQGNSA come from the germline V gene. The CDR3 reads CASSNPAGGLDEQFF. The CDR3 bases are TGTGCCAGCAGCAATCCCGCTGGCGGGTTGGATGAGCAGTTCTTC.